The 20 T cell receptor beta chains below come from one sample, sequenced in a study of cytotoxic CD8 clonotypes in ibrutinib-treated CLL (dated by TCRdb to the early 2020s). The meaning of the sample's time point label: approximately twelve months on ibrutinib. Libraries came from the immunoSEQ multiplex PCR assay. TCRdb obtained this table from immuneACCESS and retained in-frame rearrangements with V and J assigned. These tables miss some clones; where compared with another copy, unresolved V genes account for less than half of the shortfall, and the remainder is unexplained. The table for this sample lists 150,000 to 200,000 clones; roughly 77% of them were counted only once. The ten largest clones represent 2% to 2.5% of the sample. This specimen consisted of PBMCs, obtained after 12 months of ibrutinib treatment. The origin of the receptors is a human donor with chronic lymphocytic leukemia.

This clone was seen only once. The chain recombines TRBV18 with TRBJ2-5, with D unclear. Germline V lookup: CDR1 KGHSH, CDR2 LQKENI. V was cut by 4 bases and J by 4 bases, with 10 bases left in between. The CDR3 length is 13 residues. The CDR3 here is CASSRGAGETQYF. The CDR3, as DNA: TGTGCCAGCTCACGTGGAGCAGGAGAGACCCAGTACTTC.

In this sample, this clone turned up a few times. The rearrangement uses TRBV10-1 and TRBJ1-5; tentative D call: TRBD1 (6 bases). CDR1 WNHNN and CDR2 SYGVQD come from the germline V gene (reference sequence). The V and J ends lost 0 bases and 0 bases respectively, with 18 bases between them. The length of the CDR3 is 19 residues. CDR3 loop: CASSESGQLPSYSNQPQHF. As DNA, the CDR3 is TGCGCCAGCAGTGAGTCCGGACAGCTGCCTTCGTATAGCAATCAGCCCCAGCATTTT.

The rearrangement joins TRBV18 to TRBJ1-1; D possibly corresponds to TRBD1 (5 bases). The V and J ends lost 6 bases and 1 base respectively, with 15 bases between them. There are 15 residues in the CDR3. The germline gives CDR1 KGHSH, CDR2 LQKENI. The CDR3 spells CASSLWGWENTEAFF. CDR3 nucleotides: TGTGCCAGCTCCCTTTGGGGGTGGGAGAACACTGAAGCTTTCTTT.

A few counts support this clone. The chain carries TRBV20-1 and TRBJ2-1, with D unresolved. V lost 7 bases and J 6 bases, leaving 10 bases between the germline ends. Germline values: CDR1 DFQATT, CDR2 SNEGSKA (reference sequence). CDR3 length: 11 amino acids. The CDR3 region is CSEPLGNEQFF. The DNA of the CDR3 is TGCAGTGAGCCCCTAGGCAATGAGCAGTTCTTC.

This clone occurred a few times. V usage is TRBV27 and J usage is TRBJ2-2, with unresolved D. V was cut by 5 bases and J by 7 bases, with 11 bases left in between. The CDR3 length is 13 residues. Germline lookup yields CDR1 MNHEY and CDR2 SMNVEV (reference sequence). The CDR3 spells CASSPYDRGELFF. The CDR3 nucleotides are TGTGCCAGCAGTCCCTATGACCGCGGGGAGCTGTTTTTT.

The rearrangement joins TRBV6-5 to TRBJ2-7, with D tentatively TRBD2 (5 bases). There are 11 residues in the CDR3. Trimming shortened V by 10 bases and J by 0 bases, and 7 bases separated the two germline ends. Germline CDR1 and CDR2: MNHEY and SVGAGI. CDR3 sequence: CANLASYEQYF. CDR3 in DNA: TGTGCCAACCTAGCCTCCTACGAGCAGTACTTC.

J is TRBJ2-1 and V is TRBV6-1, with TRBD1 matching over 9 bases. The CDR3 is 15 amino acids. J gave up 7 bases and V 3 bases, and 7 bases lay outside the gene matches. In germline, CDR1 is MNHNS, CDR2 SASEGT. This chain's CDR3 is CASSDDRGMNNEQFF. The CDR3, as DNA: TGTGCCAGCAGTGATGACAGGGGGATGAATAATGAGCAGTTCTTC.

There are many counts of this clone. DNA of the CDR3: TGCGCCAGCAGCTTGGTCGTGGGCTCGACTAATGAAAAACTGTTTTTT. Its translation: CASSLVVGSTNEKLFF. The V gene is TRBV5-1, the J gene TRBJ1-4; D is ambiguous. The CDR3 sequence is 16 residues long. V lost 0 bases to trimming and J lost 2 bases, with 11 bases between them. Germline V CDR1 and CDR2: SGHRS, YFSETQ.

This clone came up a few times. This chain joins TRBV7-6 and TRBJ1-1; D is unclear. V was pared by 5 bases and J by 7 bases, with 23 bases between. CDR1 and CDR2 from the germline V gene are SGHVS and FNYEAQ. The CDR3 spans 16 residues. CDR3 sequence: CASSPTPRRTLGEAFF. DNA of the CDR3: TGTGCCAGCAGCCCAACCCCTCGGCGGACGTTGGGTGAAGCTTTCTTT. Filled out from reference TRBV7-6 and TRBJ1-1, the complete variable domain reads GAGVSQSPRYKVTKRGQDVALRCDPISGHVSLYWYRQALGQGPEFLTYFNYEAQQDKSGLPNDRFSAERPEGSISTLTIQRTEQRDSAMYRCASSPTPRRTLGEAFFGQGTRLTVV.

The chain carries TRBV12-5 and TRBJ2-3; TRBD2 might be the D (6 bases). This CDR3 has 15 amino acids. Germline assignment: CDR1 LGHNT and CDR2 FRNRAP. Trimming removed 5 bases at V and 2 bases at J, with 14 bases between. This chain's CDR3 is CASGTRPGDTDTQYF. CDR3 sequence (DNA): TGTGCTAGTGGTACGCGGCCGGGGGACACAGATACGCAGTATTTT.

The chain has TRBV27 and TRBJ2-5; 9 nucleotides align to TRBD2. The CDR3 length is 14 residues. Germline assignment: CDR1 MNHEY and CDR2 SMNVEV (reference sequence). V shed 11 bases, J shed 4 bases, and the junction held 11 bases outside the gene matches. As DNA, the CDR3 is TGTGCCGCACGGGGACTAGCCGTCGGAGAGACCCAGTACTTC. It specifies CAARGLAVGETQYF.

This clone was seen a few times. CDR3 region: CASSLDRGHSYEQYF. The CDR3 DNA follows: TGCGCCAGCAGCTTGGACAGGGGGCACTCCTACGAGCAGTACTTC. The J gene is TRBJ2-7, the V gene TRBV5-1; 9 positions agree with TRBD1. Germline V gene sequence: CDR1 SGHRS, CDR2 YFSETQ. V was clipped by 0 bases and J by 0 bases; unmatched bases: 1. This CDR3 spans 15 amino acids.

The rearrangement links TRBV2 to TRBJ1-5; D uncertain. V gave up 2 bases and J gave up 9 bases, with 20 bases separating them. The CDR3 sequence is 16 residues long. Germline CDR1 reads SNHLY; CDR2 reads FYNNEI. DNA of the CDR3: TGTGCCAGCAGTGAAATCGGCTCGCAACGGACGGGGCCCCAGCATTTT. Its translation is CASSEIGSQRTGPQHF.

V is TRBV28 and J is TRBJ1-1, with a weak D call TRBD1 (6 bases). The CDR3 runs to 15 residues. The germline V gene encodes CDR1 MDHEN and CDR2 SYDVKM. Trimming pared 6 bases from V and 3 bases from J, leaving 17 bases between. CDR3: CASRITGTLDTEAFF. Here the CDR3 DNA reads TGTGCCAGCAGGATAACAGGGACCTTAGACACTGAAGCTTTCTTT.

The rearrangement joins TRBV9 to TRBJ2-3; D gene uncertain. Germline V gives CDR1 SGDLS, CDR2 YYNGEE. This CDR3 is 13 amino acids long. The V gene lost 2 bases and the J gene lost 5 bases, with 9 bases spanning the gap. In DNA form, the CDR3 reads TGTGCCAGCAGCGTTAGTTTATTAGATACGCAGTATTTT. This gives the protein CASSVSLLDTQYF.

The rearrangement joins TRBV11-1 to TRBJ2-7, with unresolved D. V was shortened by 6 bases and J by 2 bases, with 11 bases between the two germline ends. There are 13 residues in the CDR3. Germline V gene data show CDR1 as SGHAT and CDR2 as FQDESV (reference sequence). The CDR3 loop is CASSPDHPYEQYF. CDR3 sequence (DNA): TGTGCCAGCAGTCCAGACCACCCCTACGAGCAGTACTTC.

This chain connects TRBV23-1 to TRBJ1-3, with D maybe TRBD1 (5 bases). TRBV23-1 has ORF status, its function being uncertain. The CDR3 covers 14 residues. Deletions cut 1 base from V and 8 bases from J, with 12 bases between. The CDR3: CASSQCLGGHTIYF. Written as DNA, the CDR3 is TGCGCCAGCAGTCAATGTTTGGGGGGACACACCATATATTTT.

The rearrangement links TRBV6-6 to TRBJ1-2, with 8 bases matching TRBD1. The CDR3 sequence is 13 residues long. Trimming removed 7 bases from V and 4 bases from J; junction bases left unmatched: 5. The germline V gene encodes CDR1 MNHNY and CDR2 SVGAGI (reference sequence). CDR3 residues: CASTGQGGYGYTF. In DNA form, the CDR3 reads TGTGCCAGCACCGGACAGGGCGGCTATGGCTACACCTTC.

The chain couples TRBV18 to TRBJ1-4, with 7 bases identical to TRBD1. V lost 4 bases to trimming and J lost 6 bases; unmatched junction nucleotides: 2. CDR3 length equals 13 residues. Germline V gene lookup returns CDR1 KGHSH and CDR2 LQKENI. The CDR3 protein is CASSQGADEKLFF. CDR3 DNA sequence: TGTGCCAGCTCACAGGGGGCTGATGAAAAACTGTTTTTT.

The chain carries TRBV5-4 and TRBJ2-7, with TRBD2 matching over 8 bases. This CDR3 is 16 amino acids long. The germline V gene has CDR1 SGHNT and CDR2 YYREEE (reference sequence). Unmatched junction bases numbered 11, after V lost 4 bases and J lost 2 bases. As DNA, the CDR3 is TGTGCCAGCAGCCTCGGGGGGGGAAGGGCCCCCTACGAGCAGTACTTC. Its translation: CASSLGGGRAPYEQYF.